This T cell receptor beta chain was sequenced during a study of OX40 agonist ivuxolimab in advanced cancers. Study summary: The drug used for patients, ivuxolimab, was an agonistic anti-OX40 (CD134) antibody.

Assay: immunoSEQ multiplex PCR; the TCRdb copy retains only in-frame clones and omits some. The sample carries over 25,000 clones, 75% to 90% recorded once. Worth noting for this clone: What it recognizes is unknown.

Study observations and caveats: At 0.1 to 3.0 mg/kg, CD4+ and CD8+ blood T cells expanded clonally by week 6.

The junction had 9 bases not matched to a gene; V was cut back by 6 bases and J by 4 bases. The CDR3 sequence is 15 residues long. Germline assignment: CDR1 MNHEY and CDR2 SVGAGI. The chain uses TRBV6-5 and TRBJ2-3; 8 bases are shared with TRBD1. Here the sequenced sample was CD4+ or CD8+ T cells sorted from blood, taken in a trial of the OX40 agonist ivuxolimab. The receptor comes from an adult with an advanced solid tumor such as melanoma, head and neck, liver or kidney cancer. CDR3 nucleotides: TGTGCCAGCAGCCTCGGACAGGGTTTGGCAGATACGCAGTATTTT. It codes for CASSLGQGLADTQYF.